This T cell receptor beta chain emerged from a study of blood T cell repertoires in COVID-19. Overall study context: T cells, B-cell-depleted T cells, or PBMCs supplied cDNA or gDNA.

The junction had 3 bases not matched to a gene; V was cut back by 2 bases and J by 0 bases. There are 14 residues in the CDR3. Germline assignment: CDR1 GTSNPN and CDR2 SVGIG (reference sequence). Data came from immunoSEQ multiplex PCR; TCRdb stores just in-frame clones and leaves some out. The repertoire holds around 310,000 clones, with around nine tenths as singletons. Seattle participants joined during active infection and were tracked over time. This clone was counted a single time. This TCR derives from a woman aged 25 to 45 with COVID-19, enrolled during active disease. Sequenced input: peripheral blood. The chain recombines TRBV30 with TRBJ1-2, with 7 bases fitting TRBD1. CDR3 amino acids: CAWSFQGANYGYTF. The CDR3 DNA follows: TGTGCCTGGAGTTTCCAGGGGGCTAACTATGGCTACACCTTC.